Listed here are 14 T cell receptor beta chains from one sample, sequenced in a study of OX40 agonist ivuxolimab in advanced cancers. Data came from immunoSEQ multiplex PCR; TCRdb stores just in-frame clones and leaves some out. Of tens of thousands of clones in the sample, 80% to 90% were seen once. Sequences were derived from CD4+ or CD8+ T cells sorted from blood, sampled in a trial of the OX40 agonist ivuxolimab. All receptors derive from an adult with an advanced solid tumor such as melanoma, head and neck, liver or kidney cancer.

The CDR3 DNA sequence: TGTGCCAGCAATTTCGTGGGCGGTGAAGCTTTCTTT. Amino acid sequence: CASNFVGGEAFF. The rearrangement joins TRBV6-5 to TRBJ1-1; D ambiguous. In germline, CDR1 is MNHEY, CDR2 SVGAGI. V was pared by 7 bases and J by 7 bases, with 13 bases between. The CDR3 spans 12 residues.

The chain uses TRBV29-1 and TRBJ1-2, with D possibly TRBD1 on 6 matching bases. V was clipped by 3 bases and J by 4 bases, with 9 bases between them. Germline V gene lookup returns CDR1 SQVTM and CDR2 ANQGSEA. This CDR3 has 12 residues. The CDR3 sequence is CSVETGGYGYTF. DNA of the CDR3: TGCAGCGTTGAGACAGGCGGCTATGGCTACACCTTC.

This clone was seen just once. The rearrangement joins TRBV12-2 to TRBJ2-1; the table assigns TRBD2, which was not confirmed against the DNA. TRBV12-2 is a pseudogene locus. The CDR3 runs to 14 residues. CDR3 residues: CASTKQRGNNEQFF. The CDR3 region has the DNA TGTGCAAGTACCAAACAGCGGGGGAACAATGAGCAGTTCTTC.

Comment on this clone: Possible read error: a much larger clone is one base away. The chain recombines TRBV7-9 with TRBJ2-2; the D is unclear. V lost 1 base and J 0 bases, leaving 3 bases between the germline ends. Germline values: CDR1 SEHNR, CDR2 FQNEAQ (reference sequence). The CDR3 runs 14 residues. The CDR3 sequence is CASSLGANTGELFF. In DNA form, the CDR3 reads TGTGCCAGCAGCTTAGGAGCGAACACCGGGGAGCTGTTTTTT.

The chain is built from TRBV19 and TRBJ2-7; 11 nucleotides match TRBD2. CDR3 size: 15 residues. From germline, CDR1 is LNHDA and CDR2 SQIVND (reference sequence). V was pared by 2 bases and J by 6 bases, with 6 bases of the junction left unmatched. In nucleotides, the CDR3 is TGTGCCAGTAGTATACTAGCGGGAGGAAAATCCGAGCAGTACTTC. Translating it yields CASSILAGGKSEQYF.

V usage is TRBV30 and J usage is TRBJ1-2, with 7 bases lining up with TRBD1. The CDR3 length is 15 residues. CDR1 GTSNPN and CDR2 SVGIG come from the germline V gene (reference sequence). The ends lost 3 bases at V and 8 bases at J; junction bases unmatched: 15. CDR3 nucleotide sequence: TGTGCCTGGAGCGCAAGGACAGGATTACAGCGGGGCTACACCTTC. It is translated as CAWSARTGLQRGYTF.

The rearrangement joins TRBV15 to TRBJ2-1; 11 bases agree with TRBD2. Germline V gene lookup returns CDR1 LNHNV and CDR2 YYDKDF (reference sequence). The ends lost 1 base at V and 6 bases at J; junction bases unmatched: 8. The CDR3 runs to 17 residues. The CDR3 is CATSRAALAGGPNEQFF. The CDR3 nucleotides read TGTGCCACCAGCAGAGCGGCATTAGCGGGGGGGCCCAATGAGCAGTTCTTC.

The chain employs TRBV2 and TRBJ1-1, with D tentatively TRBD1 (5 bases). The CDR3 runs to 13 residues. Deletions cut 9 bases from V and 1 base from J, with 12 bases between. Germline CDR1 SNHLY, CDR2 FYNNEI. The CDR3 region has the DNA TGTGCCAGTGATACGGGGGGGAACACTGAAGCTTTCTTT. Translated: CASDTGGNTEAFF.

This chain connects TRBV21-1 to TRBJ2-7; the table's D gene call, TRBD2, was not cross checked with the DNA. TRBV21-1 is flagged as a pseudogene. This CDR3 is built from 17 residues. The CDR3 DNA follows: TGTGCCAGCAGCTCGGTGGTGAGACCCGGACTAGTCTACGAGCAGTACTTC. It codes for CASSSVVRPGLVYEQYF.

The V and J genes are TRBV7-9 and TRBJ2-4; D ambiguous. The CDR3 runs 12 residues. Per germline, CDR1 SEHNR and CDR2 FQNEAQ (reference sequence). The V and J ends lost 1 base and 8 bases respectively, with 6 bases between them. Here the CDR3 reads CASSLDWDIQYF. The DNA of the CDR3 is TGTGCCAGCAGCTTAGACTGGGACATTCAGTACTTC.

The chain combines TRBV27 with TRBJ1-1, with D possibly being TRBD1 (6 bases). The CDR3 runs 14 residues. The germline CDR1 and CDR2 sequences are MNHEY and SMNVEV (reference sequence). Deletions cut 7 bases from V and 7 bases from J, with 19 bases between. CDR3 region: CASTRGEGYSEAFF. DNA of the CDR3: TGTGCCAGCACTAGGGGGGAGGGATATAGTGAAGCTTTCTTT.

The rearrangement uses TRBV10-2 and TRBJ1-2, with D unclear. The CDR3 consists of 14 residues. Per germline, CDR1 WSHSY and CDR2 SAAADI. The V gene lost 3 bases and the J gene lost 6 bases, with 14 bases spanning the gap. The CDR3 DNA reads as TGCGCCAGCAGTGAAGGATTCCTCGCAGATGGCTACACCTTC. As protein: CASSEGFLADGYTF.

The CDR3 DNA is TGTGCCAGAAGCTCTTCAGGGGTGCGCACTGAAGCTTTCTTT. Amino acid sequence: CARSSSGVRTEAFF. The chain links TRBV5-3 to TRBJ1-1; tentative D call: TRBD1 (6 bases). TRBV5-3 is an ORF; its function is uncertain. The CDR3 has 14 amino acids. V was trimmed by 3 bases and J by 4 bases, leaving 13 bases between them.

This clone is a singleton in its sample. The chain joins TRBV4-1 to TRBJ1-1; tentative D call: TRBD1 (5 bases). The CDR3 has 14 amino acids. V lost 0 bases, J lost 6 bases, and 11 bases lay in between. Germline values: CDR1 MGHRA, CDR2 YSYEKL. The DNA for the CDR3 is TGCGCCAGCAGCCAAGATTCAGGGTTTCCTGAAGCTTTCTTT. As protein: CASSQDSGFPEAFF.